The source of this T cell receptor (beta chain) is a study of blood T cell repertoires in COVID-19. Whole-study context: Samples of COVID-19 (acute and convalescent) were obtained from the United States, Italy and Spain. PBMCs, B-cell-depleted T cells, or T cells were the source of the cDNA or gDNA that made up the material.

The germline V gene has CDR1 MNHEY and CDR2 SMNVEV (reference sequence). The CDR3 has 14 residues. V lost 6 bases and J lost 8, with 19 bases in between. In the original processing: Amplifying reference gene primers gave estimates of nucleated cell counts. Data came from immunoSEQ multiplex PCR; TCRdb stores just in-frame clones and leaves some out. V, J and clone size reflect that table, while D and trimming were determined from the DNA. Here the sample spans around 260,000 clones, roughly 84% being singletons. The sequencing sample was made of peripheral blood. The clonotype was recovered from a man aged 55 to 70 with acute or convalescent COVID-19. This chain links TRBV27 with TRBJ1-2; weak D call: TRBD1 (6 bases). DNA of the CDR3: TGTGCCAGCAGACCAAACGGGGGGCCGCGAGGCTACACCTTC. It yields the protein CASRPNGGPRGYTF.